Presented here are 24 T cell receptor beta chains from one specimen sequenced in a study of control samples from healthy donors and cancer patients. The data were produced by immunoSEQ multiplex PCR, yet TCRdb's version contains in-frame clones alone and is incomplete. The sample holds fewer than 200,000 clones, roughly 91% seen once. The sequencing input was blood. These receptors came from a man between 18 and 35 years old in good health.

The V and J genes are TRBV24-1 and TRBJ2-2; a possible D gene is TRBD2 (7 bases). Germline V gene data show CDR1 as KGHDR and CDR2 as SFDVKD. The V and J ends lost 3 bases and 5 bases respectively, with 18 bases between them. The CDR3 has 17 amino acids. CDR3 loop: CATSDRGGGGRTGELFF. The CDR3 nucleotides read TGTGCCACCAGTGATCGTGGGGGAGGGGGGCGAACCGGGGAGCTGTTTTTT.

This chain uses TRBV7-9 with TRBJ1-3; possibly TRBD1 for D (5 bases). Trimming took 10 bases from V and 0 from J, leaving 16 bases between them. The CDR3 runs 15 residues. The germline CDR1 and CDR2 sequences are SEHNR and FQNEAQ (reference sequence). DNA of the CDR3: TGTGCCACTACCCCCCCAGGGAACTCTGGAAACACCATATATTTT. It yields the protein CATTPPGNSGNTIYF.

J is TRBJ1-1 and V is TRBV19; perhaps TRBD1 as D (5 bases). V lost 7 bases and J 4 bases, leaving 16 bases between the germline ends. The CDR3 covers 14 residues. CDR1 LNHDA and CDR2 SQIVND come from the germline V gene (reference sequence). The CDR3 protein is CASTLQGAGTEAFF. The CDR3 DNA follows: TGTGCCAGTACGTTGCAGGGTGCTGGCACTGAAGCTTTCTTT.

The V and J genes are TRBV2 and TRBJ2-7; D ambiguous. The CDR3 runs to 13 residues. The germline V gene encodes CDR1 SNHLY and CDR2 FYNNEI. Between the trimmed V and J ends, which lost 3 bases and 4 bases, there was a span of 10 bases. The CDR3 DNA reads as TGTGCCAGCAGTGAGGCGGAGAATTACGAGCAGTACTTC. It yields the protein CASSEAENYEQYF.

This chain links TRBV19 with TRBJ1-3, with D unclear. Trimming cost V 1 base and J 3 bases, with 16 bases left between them. Germline CDR1 LNHDA, CDR2 SQIVND (reference sequence). There are 17 residues in the CDR3. The CDR3: CASSIGPAARGGNTIYF. The CDR3 DNA follows: TGTGCCAGTAGTATAGGTCCGGCAGCCCGCGGTGGAAACACCATATATTTT.

V gene TRBV14 combines with J gene TRBJ1-4; D is undetermined. CDR1 SGHDN and CDR2 FVKESK come from the germline V gene. The CDR3 length is 16 residues. V was shortened by 4 bases and J by 0 bases, with 12 bases between the two germline ends. CDR3 loop: CASSRRHVATNEKLFF. CDR3 sequence (DNA): TGTGCCAGCAGCCGGCGACATGTCGCAACTAATGAAAAACTGTTTTTT.

The V gene is TRBV5-4, the J gene TRBJ2-3, with D perhaps matching TRBD1 (6 bases). The CDR3 consists of 15 residues. Germline CDR1 and CDR2: SGHNT and YYREEE (reference sequence). V lost 6 bases and J 4 bases, leaving 18 bases between the germline ends. The CDR3 DNA follows: TGTGCCAGCACCTCAGGGGCTAGTTCCCCAGATACGCAGTATTTT. This sequence encodes CASTSGASSPDTQYF.

The rearrangement uses TRBV6-5 and TRBJ1-1, with D maybe TRBD1 (6 bases). The V gene lost 2 bases and the J gene lost 8 bases, with 18 bases spanning the gap. The CDR3 extends over 15 amino acids. The V gene's germline CDR1 is MNHEY and CDR2 SVGAGI. The CDR3 here is CASSYARTAPEEAFF. The CDR3 DNA is TGTGCCAGCAGTTACGCCCGGACAGCCCCCGAGGAAGCTTTCTTT.

About this clone itself: Distinct nucleotide sequences in the sample also encode this CDR3. The chain has TRBV24-1 and TRBJ2-3, with D hard to call. V lost 9 bases and J 0 bases, leaving 15 bases between the germline ends. Germline V lookup: CDR1 KGHDR, CDR2 SFDVKD. This CDR3 region has 15 residues. CDR3: CATSDPKISTDTQYF. The CDR3 region has the DNA TGTGCCACCTCTGACCCAAAAATTAGCACAGATACGCAGTATTTT.

The rearrangement joins TRBV24-1 to TRBJ2-1; weak D call: TRBD2 (6 bases). CDR3 size: 18 residues. The germline V gene has CDR1 KGHDR and CDR2 SFDVKD. With 1 base removed from V and 4 bases from J, the gap between germline ends came to 19 bases. The CDR3 here is CATSDFPGTGIKYNEQFF. The CDR3 DNA follows: TGTGCCACCAGTGATTTCCCCGGGACTGGAATAAAGTACAATGAGCAGTTCTTC.

This clone was counted a few times. This chain joins TRBV4-1 and TRBJ1-5, with D unresolved. CDR1 is MGHRA, CDR2 YSYEKL, per germline. Trimming removed 0 bases at V and 0 bases at J, with 18 bases between. The CDR3 spans 19 residues. CDR3 nucleotide sequence: TGCGCCAGCAGCCAAGATAGCCTGGCAGTGAGCCATAGCAATCAGCCCCAGCATTTT. Protein sequence: CASSQDSLAVSHSNQPQHF.

The gene calls are TRBV4-2 and TRBJ2-7; D possibly corresponds to TRBD1 (5 bases). Germline V gene sequence: CDR1 LGHNA, CDR2 YNFKEQ. The length of the CDR3 is 14 residues. V was clipped by 5 bases and J by 2 bases, with 13 bases between them. CDR3 sequence: CASSYRIGTYEQYF. The CDR3 coding sequence is TGTGCCAGCAGCTACAGGATCGGAACCTACGAGCAGTACTTC.

The chain is built from TRBV4-2 and TRBJ1-5; no clear D. CDR1 and CDR2 from the germline V gene are LGHNA and YNFKEQ. The CDR3 spans 14 residues. V was trimmed by 0 bases and J by 7 bases, leaving 10 bases between them. The CDR3 region is CASSQEGWGQPQHF. CDR3 sequence (DNA): TGTGCCAGCAGCCAAGAAGGTTGGGGACAGCCCCAGCATTTT.

The chain joins TRBV5-1 to TRBJ1-6, with D hard to call. Germline CDR1 reads SGHRS; CDR2 reads YFSETQ. The CDR3 is 17 amino acids. The ends were cut back, 0 bases at V and 0 bases at J, with 10 bases in the middle. The CDR3 sequence is CASSLVPVSSYNSPLHF. CDR3 coding DNA: TGCGCCAGCAGCTTGGTACCGGTGAGCTCCTATAATTCACCCCTCCACTTT.

This rearrangement joins TRBV6-5 to TRBJ1-1, with 7 nucleotides matching TRBD1. Germline-derived CDR1 and CDR2 are MNHEY and SVGAGI. Germline trimming cut 6 bases from V and 10 bases from J; bases unmatched to any gene: 8. This CDR3 contains 12 residues. The CDR3 bases are TGTGCCAGCAGCTCAACCAGGGGGGGAGCTTTCTTT. Its translation: CASSSTRGGAFF.

The chain links TRBV5-1 to TRBJ1-1; D remains ambiguous. There are 16 residues in the CDR3. V was pared by 0 bases and J by 0 bases, with 12 bases between. The V gene's germline CDR1 is SGHRS and CDR2 YFSETQ. The CDR3, as DNA: TGCGCCAGCAGCTTGGTGGCAGGTTCTATGAACACTGAAGCTTTCTTT. Protein: CASSLVAGSMNTEAFF.

V and J are TRBV6-5 and TRBJ1-1, with D possibly being TRBD1 (5 bases). The germline V gene has CDR1 MNHEY and CDR2 SVGAGI. The CDR3 consists of 13 residues. Between the trimmed V and J ends, which lost 3 bases and 8 bases, there was a span of 13 bases. The CDR3 DNA reads TGTGCCAGCAGTTATGGTGCAGGGTTGGAAGCTTTCTTT. This translates into CASSYGAGLEAFF.

The CDR3 is CASSIDWTGGQPQHF. CDR3 DNA sequence: TGTGCCAGTAGTATAGATTGGACAGGGGGACAGCCCCAGCATTTT. The J gene is TRBJ1-5, the V gene TRBV19; 10 bases line up with TRBD1. The CDR3 has 15 residues. Germline assignment: CDR1 LNHDA and CDR2 SQIVND (reference sequence). J was trimmed by 7 bases and V by 0 bases; bases with no gene match: 3.

The V and J genes are TRBV19 and TRBJ1-1, with D unresolved. Germline-derived CDR1 and CDR2 are LNHDA and SQIVND (reference sequence). This CDR3 contains 14 residues. With 7 bases removed from V and 0 bases from J, the gap between germline ends came to 12 bases. The CDR3 is CASKTQSMNTEAFF. CDR3 DNA: TGTGCCAGTAAGACCCAGAGCATGAACACTGAAGCTTTCTTT.

This chain connects TRBV18 to TRBJ2-1, with 13 bases lining up with TRBD2. This CDR3 is 15 amino acids long. V gave up 6 bases and J gave up 4 bases; unmatched junction bases: 3. Looked up from germline, CDR1 is KGHSH and CDR2 is LQKENI. DNA for the CDR3: TGTGCCAGCTCTGGGACTAGCGGGGTATACAATGAGCAGTTCTTC. Amino acid sequence: CASSGTSGVYNEQFF.

The rearrangement joins TRBV2 to TRBJ2-2; tentatively, D is TRBD2 (6 bases). This CDR3 is 13 amino acids long. V gave up 4 bases and J gave up 4 bases, with 7 bases separating them. Germline V gives CDR1 SNHLY, CDR2 FYNNEI. CDR3 DNA sequence: TGTGCCAGCAGTGTGGGGGGCACCGGGGAGCTGTTTTTT. It is translated as CASSVGGTGELFF.

This clone was seen a single time. The rearrangement uses TRBV6-5 and TRBJ1-5; 11 nucleotides match TRBD1. With V trimmed by 5 bases and J by 7 bases, 7 bases remained unmatched. The CDR3 length is 15 residues. Germline V gene data show CDR1 as MNHEY and CDR2 as SVGAGI. CDR3 DNA: TGTGCCAGCAGTCAGGGACAGGGGGGAAGCCAGCCCCAGCATTTT. Protein sequence: CASSQGQGGSQPQHF.

This rearrangement joins TRBV5-4 to TRBJ1-4; 8 bases fit TRBD1. Germline V CDR1 and CDR2: SGHNT, YYREEE (reference sequence). Trimming removed 3 bases from V and 7 bases from J; junction bases left unmatched: 8. The CDR3 consists of 15 residues. The CDR3 sequence: CASSWDGQGGEKLFF. CDR3 nucleotide sequence: TGTGCCAGCAGCTGGGATGGACAGGGAGGTGAAAAACTGTTTTTT. Combining the CDR3 with reference TRBV5-4 and TRBJ1-4 gives the whole variable domain ETGVTQSPTHLIKTRGQQVTLRCSSQSGHNTVSWYQQALGQGPQFIFQYYREEENGRGNFPPRFSGLQFPNYSSELNVNALELDDSALYLCASSWDGQGGEKLFFGSGTQLSVL.

The chain links TRBV5-5 to TRBJ2-1; D is perhaps TRBD1 (5 bases). The CDR3 has 13 residues. Germline V gene sequence: CDR1 SGHKS, CDR2 YYEKEE (reference sequence). V was pared by 0 bases and J by 12 bases, with 13 bases between. DNA of the CDR3: TGTGCCAGCAGCTTGGGGGGCGTTGCCGCGCAGTTCTTC. Protein product: CASSLGGVAAQFF.